Reported below is one TCR beta chain. Its antigen is still unknown. An end of the junction differs from the germline gene, which may be a read error. The cohort's ophthalmopathy patients, a group with duration under 3 months, had a Clinical Activity Score of at least 3 and a NOSPECS grade of at least 4. Reasons for excluding patients were uncontrolled infection, other autoimmune disease, pregnancy or lactation. The data belong to a study of T cells in Graves' hyperthyroidism and ophthalmopathy. Template material for amplifying TCR beta CDR3 regions consisted of RNA transcripts. HTBI primers were the set used in a first-round RT-PCR of the TCR CDR3. TCRdb reprocessed the multiplex PCR reads via MiXCR and lists one record per CDR3 protein. The sample lists hundreds of thousands of distinct CDR3 sequences, 14% to 15% seen once, with 3.5% to 4.5% in the top ten. The study's findings and limits: Blood also contained most expanded thyroid clonotypes above 0.001.

This CDR3 region has 14 residues. Source material: blood. This receptor was taken from a woman aged 40-49 years with Graves' ophthalmopathy. The chain is built from TRBV12-3 or TRBV12-4 and TRBJ1-2; TRBD1 matches at 8 bases. CDR3 DNA: TGTGCCAACAGTAAACAGGGGGGCGACTATGGCTACACCTTC. Translating gives CANSKQGGDYGYTF.